The rows below give T cell receptor beta chains drawn from one sample of a study of blood T cell repertoires in COVID-19. The protocol was immunoSEQ multiplex PCR, while the TCRdb copy is restricted to in-frame clones and leaves out a portion. The sample lists approximately 160,000 clones; 84% were seen once. The sequencing sample was made of peripheral blood. These receptors were obtained from a man aged 35-49 years who had recovered from COVID-19. CDR3s include the opening cysteine and the closing phenylalanine or tryptophan. The D gene is left open where the match is weak. Size is omitted from some rows. Given values are once, few, many or a class for expanded clones.

>NA|TRBJ1-1|TRBV18|NA
CASSSDRIRGENTEAFF
TGTGCCAGCTCTTCAGACAGGATCCGAGGAGAGAACACTGAAGCTTTCTTT
>NA|TRBJ2-7|TRBV27|TRBD1
CASSLREGASYEQYF
TGTGCCAGCAGTTTAAGAGAGGGGGCGTCCTACGAGCAGTACTTC
>NA|TRBJ2-2|TRBV7-2|NA
CASSRDFNTGELFF
TGTGCCAGCAGTAGGGACTTCAACACCGGGGAGCTGTTTTTT
>many|TRBJ2-7|TRBV3-1/TRBV3-2|TRBD1
CASSQDGTGSYEQYF
TGTGCCAGCAGCCAAGACGGGACAGGTTCCTACGAGCAGTACTTC
>NA|TRBJ2-6|TRBV11-3|TRBD1
CASHQGTGTSGANVLTF
TGTGCCAGTCATCAAGGGACAGGGACCTCTGGGGCCAACGTCCTGACTTTC
>NA|TRBJ2-7|TRBV6-2/TRBV6-3|TRBD1
CASSYQGAPYEQYF
TGTGCCAGCAGTTACCAGGGGGCGCCTTACGAGCAGTACTTC
>NA|TRBJ1-2|TRBV7-9|TRBD1
CASSLGQGANYGYTF
TGTGCCAGCAGCTTAGGACAGGGAGCTAACTATGGCTACACCTTC
>NA|TRBJ1-3|TRBV18|TRBD1
CASSATGAGNTIYF
TGTGCCAGCTCGGCAACAGGGGCTGGAAACACCATATATTTT
>once|TRBJ2-7|TRBV15|TRBD2
CATGRSGGEYEQYF
TGTGCCACCGGAAGGAGCGGGGGGGAATACGAGCAGTACTTC
>once|TRBJ2-5|TRBV7-9|TRBD1
CASSRPYGQGGPEETQYF
TGTGCCAGCAGTCGTCCATATGGACAGGGAGGACCAGAAGAGACCCAGTACTTC
>few|TRBJ2-5|TRBV6-2/TRBV6-3|NA
CASSPRRVEETQYF
TGTGCCAGCAGCCCGAGGCGGGTTGAGGAGACCCAGTACTTC
>NA|TRBJ2-7|TRBV4-3|NA
CASSQGGQGYEQYF
TGCGCCAGCAGCCAAGGGGGTCAGGGCTACGAGCAGTACTTC
>NA|TRBJ2-1|TRBV11-3|NA
CASSLDVGARYNEQFF
TGTGCCAGCAGCTTAGATGTGGGGGCGCGGTACAATGAGCAGTTCTTC
>NA|TRBJ2-7|TRBV27|NA
CASSPEGRGQGEQYF
TGTGCCAGCAGCCCCGAGGGGCGGGGGCAAGGGGAGCAGTACTTC
>NA|TRBJ2-7|TRBV28|NA
CASRGGGLYEQYF
TGTGCCAGCAGAGGCGGGGGCTTATACGAGCAGTACTTC
>NA|TRBJ2-3|TRBV10-3|NA
CAISGEKLGIDTQYF
TGTGCCATCAGCGGGGAAAAGCTTGGTATAGATACGCAGTATTTT
>NA|TRBJ1-2|TRBV11-2|NA
CASSLAYRDGYTF
TGTGCCAGCAGCTTAGCTTACAGGGATGGCTACACCTTC
>once|TRBJ2-1|TRBV7-2|NA
CASSLNRVVSEQFF
TGTGCCAGCAGCCTAAACAGGGTCGTCAGCGAGCAGTTCTTC
>many|TRBJ2-7|TRBV11-2|NA
CASSLQDLSSYEQYF
TGTGCCAGCAGCTTACAGGACTTGAGCTCCTACGAGCAGTACTTC
>NA|TRBJ2-1|TRBV10-3|NA
CAISGQYNEQFF
TGTGCCATCAGTGGACAGTACAATGAGCAGTTCTTC
>NA|TRBJ2-3|TRBV11-3|TRBD1
CASSLVGGDTQYF
TGTGCCAGCAGCTTAGTAGGGGGCGATACGCAGTATTTT
>once|TRBJ1-2|TRBV5-6|NA
CASTLGRVAYGYTF
TGTGCCAGCACCTTGGGGAGGGTGGCCTATGGCTACACCTTC
>few|TRBJ2-7|TRBV29-1|NA
CSVRGSSYEQYF
TGCAGCGTTAGGGGGAGCTCCTACGAGCAGTACTTC